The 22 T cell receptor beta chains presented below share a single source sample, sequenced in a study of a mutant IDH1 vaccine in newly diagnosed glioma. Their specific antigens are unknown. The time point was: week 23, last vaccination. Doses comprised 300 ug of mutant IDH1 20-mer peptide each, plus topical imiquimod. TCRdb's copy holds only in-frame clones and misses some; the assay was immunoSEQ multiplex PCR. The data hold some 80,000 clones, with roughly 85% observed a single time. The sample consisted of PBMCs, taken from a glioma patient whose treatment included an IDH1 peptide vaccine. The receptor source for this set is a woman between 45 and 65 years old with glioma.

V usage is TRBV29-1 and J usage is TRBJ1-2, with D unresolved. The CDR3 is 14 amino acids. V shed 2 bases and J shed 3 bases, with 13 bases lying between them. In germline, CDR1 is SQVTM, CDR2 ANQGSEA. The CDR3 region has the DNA TGCAGCGTTGAATTTCTAAGAGGAGACTATGGCTACACCTTC. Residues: CSVEFLRGDYGYTF.

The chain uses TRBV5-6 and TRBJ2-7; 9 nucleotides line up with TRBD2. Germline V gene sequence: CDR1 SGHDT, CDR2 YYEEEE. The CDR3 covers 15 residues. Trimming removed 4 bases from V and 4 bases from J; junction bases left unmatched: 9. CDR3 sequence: CASSPGGLALYEQYF. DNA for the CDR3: TGTGCCAGCAGCCCTGGGGGACTAGCACTATACGAGCAGTACTTC.

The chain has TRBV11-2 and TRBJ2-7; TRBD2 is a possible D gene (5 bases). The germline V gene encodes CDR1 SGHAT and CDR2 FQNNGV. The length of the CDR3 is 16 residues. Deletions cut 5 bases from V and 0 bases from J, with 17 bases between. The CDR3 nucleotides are TGTGCCAGCAGCCCGGCCATAGCGTCTAGCTCCTACGAGCAGTACTTC. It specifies CASSPAIASSSYEQYF.

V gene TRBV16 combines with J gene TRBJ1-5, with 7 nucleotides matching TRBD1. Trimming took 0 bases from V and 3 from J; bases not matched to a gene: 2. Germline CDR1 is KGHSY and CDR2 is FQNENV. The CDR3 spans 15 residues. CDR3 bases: TGTGCCAGCAGCCAATCCGGACAGGCCAATCAGCCCCAGCATTTT. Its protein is CASSQSGQANQPQHF.

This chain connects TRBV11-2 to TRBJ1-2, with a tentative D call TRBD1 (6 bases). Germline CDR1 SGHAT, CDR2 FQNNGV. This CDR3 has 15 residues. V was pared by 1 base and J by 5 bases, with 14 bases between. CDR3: CASSLGGEGGYGYTF. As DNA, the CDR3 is TGTGCCAGCAGCTTAGGTGGTGAAGGGGGGTATGGCTACACCTTC.

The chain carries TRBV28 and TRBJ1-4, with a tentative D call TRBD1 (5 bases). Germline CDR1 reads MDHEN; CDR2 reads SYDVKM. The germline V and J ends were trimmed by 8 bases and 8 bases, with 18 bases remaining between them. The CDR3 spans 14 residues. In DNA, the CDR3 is TGTGCCAGCGGGGAGGAGGTCGGGGGAGAAAAACTGTTTTTT. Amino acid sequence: CASGEEVGGEKLFF.

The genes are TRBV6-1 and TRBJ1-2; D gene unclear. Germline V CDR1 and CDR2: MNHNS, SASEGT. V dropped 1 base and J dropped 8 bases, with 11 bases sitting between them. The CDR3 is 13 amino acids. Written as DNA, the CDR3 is TGTGCCAGCAGTGAAGTCACTGGGGTAGGCTACACCTTC. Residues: CASSEVTGVGYTF.

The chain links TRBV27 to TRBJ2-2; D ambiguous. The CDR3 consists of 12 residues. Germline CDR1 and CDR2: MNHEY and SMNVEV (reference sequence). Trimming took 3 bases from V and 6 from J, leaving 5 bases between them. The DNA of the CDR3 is TGTGCCAGCAGTTTCGGTCCCGGGGAGCTGTTTTTT. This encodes CASSFGPGELFF.

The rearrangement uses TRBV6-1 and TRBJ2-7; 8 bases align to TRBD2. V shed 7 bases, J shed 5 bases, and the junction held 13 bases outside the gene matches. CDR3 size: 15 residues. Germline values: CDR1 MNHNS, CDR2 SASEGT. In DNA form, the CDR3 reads TGTGCCAGCACCGAAGGGGTAGCGGGAAATGACGAGCAGTACTTC. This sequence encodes CASTEGVAGNDEQYF.

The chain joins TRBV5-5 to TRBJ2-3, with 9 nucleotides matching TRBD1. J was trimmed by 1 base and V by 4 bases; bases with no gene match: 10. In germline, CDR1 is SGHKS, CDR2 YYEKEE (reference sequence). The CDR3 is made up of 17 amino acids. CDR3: CASSPYGQGPGTDTQYF. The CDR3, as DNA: TGTGCCAGCAGCCCCTATGGACAGGGGCCTGGCACAGATACGCAGTATTTT.

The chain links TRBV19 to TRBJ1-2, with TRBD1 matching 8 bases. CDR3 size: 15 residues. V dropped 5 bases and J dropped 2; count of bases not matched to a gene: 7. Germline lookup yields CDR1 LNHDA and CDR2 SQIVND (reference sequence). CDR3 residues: CASSADRGLNYGYTF. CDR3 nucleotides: TGTGCCAGTAGTGCCGACAGGGGTCTGAACTATGGCTACACCTTC.

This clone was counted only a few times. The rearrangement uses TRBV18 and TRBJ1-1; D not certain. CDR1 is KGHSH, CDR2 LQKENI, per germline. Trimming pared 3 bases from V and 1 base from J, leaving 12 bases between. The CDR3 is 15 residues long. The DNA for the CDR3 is TGTGCCAGCTCACCTGGAAATCGGGGGAACACTGAAGCTTTCTTT. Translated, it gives CASSPGNRGNTEAFF.

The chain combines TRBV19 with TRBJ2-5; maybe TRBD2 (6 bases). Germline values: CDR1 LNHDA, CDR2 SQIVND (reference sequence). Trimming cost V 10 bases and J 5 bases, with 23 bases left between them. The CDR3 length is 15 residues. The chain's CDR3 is CATTSTRAGQETQYF. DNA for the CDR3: TGTGCCACCACTTCGACTCGGGCGGGGCAGGAGACCCAGTACTTC.

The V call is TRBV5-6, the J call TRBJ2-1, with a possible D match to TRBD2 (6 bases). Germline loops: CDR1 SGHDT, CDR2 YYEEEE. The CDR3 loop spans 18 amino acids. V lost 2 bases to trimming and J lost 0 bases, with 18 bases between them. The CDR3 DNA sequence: TGTGCCAGCAGCTTCAAACCAGGGACCGGGAGCTCCTACAATGAGCAGTTCTTC. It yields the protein CASSFKPGTGSSYNEQFF.

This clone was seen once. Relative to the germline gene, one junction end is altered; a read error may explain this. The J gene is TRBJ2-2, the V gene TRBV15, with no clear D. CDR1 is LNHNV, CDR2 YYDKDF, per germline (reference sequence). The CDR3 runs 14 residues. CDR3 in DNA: TGTGCCACCAGCAGAGATCCGAAAACCGGGGAGCTGTTTTTT. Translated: CATSRDPKTGELFF. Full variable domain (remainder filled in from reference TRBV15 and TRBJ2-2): DAMVIQNPRYQVTQFGKPVTLSCSQTLNHNVMYWYQQKSSQAPKLLFHYYDKDFNNEADTPDNFQSRRPNTSFCFLDIRSPGLGDTAMYLCATSRDPKTGELFFGEGSRLTVL.

DNA of the CDR3: TGTGCCAGCAGGATGGCAGAAAGCTACGAGCAGTACTTC. This translates into CASRMAESYEQYF. This chain joins TRBV27 and TRBJ2-7; D gene unclear. The germline gives CDR1 MNHEY, CDR2 SMNVEV (reference sequence). The CDR3 sequence is 13 residues long. Trimming left V 6 bases short and J 3 bases short, with 12 bases between.

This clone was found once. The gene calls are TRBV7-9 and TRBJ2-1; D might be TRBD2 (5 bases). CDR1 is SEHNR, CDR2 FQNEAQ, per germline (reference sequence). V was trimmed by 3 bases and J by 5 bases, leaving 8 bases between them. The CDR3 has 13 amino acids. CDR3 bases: TGTGCCAGCAGCTTCGCGGGCCACAATGAGCAGTTCTTC. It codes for CASSFAGHNEQFF.

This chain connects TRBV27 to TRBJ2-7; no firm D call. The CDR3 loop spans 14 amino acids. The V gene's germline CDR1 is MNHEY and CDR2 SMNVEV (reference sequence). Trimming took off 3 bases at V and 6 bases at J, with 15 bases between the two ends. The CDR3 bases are TGTGCCAGCAGTTTGACGGGTGGTTGGGTCGAGCAGTACTTC. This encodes CASSLTGGWVEQYF.

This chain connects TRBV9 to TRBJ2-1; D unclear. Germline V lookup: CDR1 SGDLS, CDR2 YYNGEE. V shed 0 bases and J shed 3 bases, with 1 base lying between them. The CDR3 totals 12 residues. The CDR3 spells CASSVGYNEQFF. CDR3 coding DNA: TGTGCCAGCAGCGTAGGCTACAATGAGCAGTTCTTC.

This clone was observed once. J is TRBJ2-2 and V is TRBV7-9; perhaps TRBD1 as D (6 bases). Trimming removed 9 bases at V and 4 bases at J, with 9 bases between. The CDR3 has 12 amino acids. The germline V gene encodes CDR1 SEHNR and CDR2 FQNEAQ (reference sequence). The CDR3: CASQGLTGELFF. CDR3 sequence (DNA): TGTGCCAGTCAGGGGCTCACCGGGGAGCTGTTTTTT.

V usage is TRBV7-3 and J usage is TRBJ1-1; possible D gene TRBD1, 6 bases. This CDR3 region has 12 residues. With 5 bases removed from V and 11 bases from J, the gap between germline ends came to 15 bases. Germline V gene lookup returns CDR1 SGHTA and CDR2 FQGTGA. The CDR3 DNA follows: TGTGCCAGCAGCCCTACAGGGAAATCGGCTTTCTTT. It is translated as CASSPTGKSAFF.

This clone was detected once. CDR3 sequence: CAISVPGLAGPSSYEQYF. The CDR3 DNA sequence: TGTGCCATCAGTGTTCCGGGACTAGCGGGACCAAGCTCCTACGAGCAGTACTTC. The rearrangement uses TRBV10-3 and TRBJ2-7, with 13 bases aligning to TRBD2. Germline V gene lookup returns CDR1 ENHRY and CDR2 SYGVKD. There are 18 residues in the CDR3. The ends lost 4 bases at V and 0 bases at J; junction bases unmatched: 9.